This TCR beta chain was profiled in a study of human T cells and chemical hapten exposure. In its sample, this clonotype was seen many times. Noted time point: pre-sensitization, week 0. Stated treatment: therapeutic diphenylcyclopropenone sensitization with weekly scalp DPC. The CDR3 totals 12 residues. V was cut by 3 bases and J by 13 bases, with 16 bases left in between. Germline V gene lookup returns CDR1 SGHRS and CDR2 YFSETQ. In TCRdb, the RACE reads were re-called with MiXCR into one record per CDR3 protein. In the table there are about 270,000 distinct CDR3 sequences, 7.7% of which are singletons.

The TCR was taken from a man between 18 and 35 years old with alopecia areata. Some clones in this sample may be carry-over from other donors' samples. Specimen: whole blood, collected in connection with sensitization to the hapten diphenylcyclopropenone (DPC). J is TRBJ2-5 and V is TRBV5-1, with D perhaps matching TRBD2 (6 bases). The CDR3 sequence is CASSSSTAGRYF. The DNA of the CDR3 is TGCGCCAGCAGCTCGAGCACAGCGGGTCGGTACTTC.